The clone carrying this T cell receptor (beta chain) has only a few counts. Assay used: immunoSEQ multiplex PCR; TCRdb lists only in-frame clones, some missing. The sample includes hundreds of thousands of clones, around 73% of them seen just once. The study enrolled healthy HIV-negative adults without recent acute infections or vaccinations as donors. Only Caucasian adults living in Nashville, Tennessee made up the donor group. This specimen belongs to a study of shared clonotypes between healthy human individuals. Germline CDR1 and CDR2: GTSNPN and SVGIG (reference sequence). The V end lost 5 bases, the J end lost 6 bases, and 22 bases lay between the germline ends. This CDR3 contains 15 residues.

Sequencing input: memory CD4+ T cells sorted from blood. Described subset: CD45RA-negative fraction. This TCR came from a woman aged 30 to 39 in good health. The V call is TRBV30, the J call TRBJ1-1, with TRBD1 as a possible D gene (6 bases). The CDR3 loop is CAWSRHHGGAPEAFF. For the CDR3, the DNA is TGTGCCTGGTCTCGTCATCACGGGGGCGCCCCTGAAGCTTTCTTT.